The clone carrying this T cell receptor beta chain was seen a few times. What it binds is not known. Germline V gives CDR1 SGDLS, CDR2 YYNGEE. The CDR3 consists of 15 residues. V was pared by 0 bases and J by 2 bases, with 8 bases between. Preparation of the TCRbeta library involved a method that used unique molecular identifiers. TCRdb passed the PCR reads through MiXCR, listing each CDR3 protein once. The sample lists approximately 980,000 distinct CDR3 sequences, under 30% occurring once. This sample is part of a study of T-cell reconstitution after alpha-beta-depleted transplantation in children. Regarding the study as a whole: T-cell numbers and diversity one year post-transplant derived largely from freshly generated T cells.

The specimen comprised PBMCs, mostly from graft donor cells, sampled 360 days after TCRalphabeta/CD19-depleted stem cell transplant. V and J are TRBV9 and TRBJ2-2, with D unclear. This TCR came from a boy under two years old who had a stem cell transplant for SCID, so the T cells may come from the graft donor. The CDR3 loop is CASSVVPDNTGELFF. The CDR3 DNA is TGTGCCAGCAGCGTAGTTCCAGATAACACCGGGGAGCTGTTTTTT.